Listed below are T cell receptor beta chains from one sample, sequenced in a study of cytomegalovirus exposure and HLA in healthy donors. Only in-frame clones appear in the TCRdb table, and some are missing; sequencing was by immunoSEQ multiplex PCR. There are fewer than 250,000 clones in the sample; about 80% occur only once, and around 1.9% lies in the top ten. The sequencing sample was made of PBMCs. These receptors were collected from a male donor in good health and CMV-seronegative. Each CDR3 is given with its conserved first and last residue. D genes are given only for firm matches. Clone size is stated in some rows and not others, as once, few, many or a class when expanded.

V gene	D gene	clone size	J gene	CDR3 protein	CDR3 DNA
TRBV5-1	NA	NA	TRBJ1-1	CASSLDGRNTEAFF	TGCGCCAGCAGCTTGGACGGTAGGAACACTGAAGCTTTCTTT
TRBV2	NA	once	TRBJ2-7	CASSVQQGKIYEQYF	TGTGCCAGCAGTGTTCAACAGGGTAAAATCTACGAGCAGTACTTC
TRBV5-1	NA	few	TRBJ2-7	CASSLNNEQYF	TGCGCCAGCAGCTTGAATAACGAGCAGTACTTC
TRBV5-1	NA	NA	TRBJ1-2	CASSFEINSGYTF	TGCGCCAGCAGCTTTGAGATTAATAGTGGCTACACCTTC
TRBV7-9	NA	medium-sized	TRBJ1-1	CASSLIIPRGSTEAFF	TGTGCCAGCAGCTTAATAATCCCCAGGGGAAGCACTGAAGCTTTCTTT
TRBV30	TRBD1	once	TRBJ1-1	CAWSVGRGHTEAFF	TGTGCCTGGAGTGTTGGCAGGGGGCACACTGAAGCTTTCTTT
TRBV18	TRBD1	NA	TRBJ1-3	CASSPATGEGNTIYF	TGTGCCAGCTCACCAGCGACAGGGGAAGGAAACACCATATATTTT
TRBV7-2	TRBD2	NA	TRBJ2-2	CASSLVGSGRLETGELFF	TGTGCCAGCAGCTTAGTGGGTAGCGGGAGGCTAGAAACCGGGGAGCTGTTTTTT
TRBV5-1	NA	NA	TRBJ1-2	CASSPRTDPNYGYTF	TGCGCCAGCAGCCCACGGACAGATCCGAACTATGGCTACACCTTC
TRBV15	NA	NA	TRBJ2-7	CATSRDGHQYF	TGTGCCACCAGCAGAGATGGCCACCAGTACTTC
TRBV5-1	NA	NA	TRBJ2-7	CASTRSGPSSYEQYF	TGCGCCAGCACCCGTTCAGGGCCTAGCTCCTACGAGCAGTACTTC
TRBV6-5	NA	NA	TRBJ2-7	CASRSPYEQYF	TGTGCCAGTAGAAGCCCCTACGAGCAGTACTTC
TRBV21-1	NA	NA	TRBJ2-7	CARPGQGAYEQYF	TGTGCCAGGCCGGGACAGGGGGCCTACGAGCAGTACTTC
TRBV5-6	TRBD1	NA	TRBJ2-7	CASSWDRGRNEQYF	TGTGCCAGCAGCTGGGACAGGGGAAGGAACGAGCAGTACTTC
TRBV5-1	NA	few	TRBJ2-1	CASSLGGFDEQFF	TGCGCCAGCAGCTTGGGAGGGTTCGATGAGCAGTTCTTC
TRBV20-1	NA	NA	TRBJ2-7	CSARALYEQYF	TGCAGTGCTAGAGCTCTCTACGAGCAGTACTTC
TRBV30	NA	NA	TRBJ1-5	CAWSEGRGQPQHF	TGTGCCTGGAGTGAAGGCCGGGGGCAGCCCCAGCATTTT
TRBV27	NA	few	TRBJ2-1	CASSPYRNQYNEQFF	TGTGCCAGCAGTCCCTACAGAAATCAATACAATGAGCAGTTCTTC
TRBV9	NA	once	TRBJ2-7	CASSVGGQGGEQYF	TGTGCCAGCAGCGTAGGAGGCCAGGGCGGCGAGCAGTACTTC
TRBV29-1	TRBD2	few	TRBJ2-4	CSVIGTRRNIQYF	TGCAGCGTGATCGGGACTAGGAGGAACATTCAGTACTTC
TRBV27	TRBD2	NA	TRBJ2-5	CASSHGTSGGLYQETQYF	TGTGCCAGCAGTCACGGGACTAGCGGGGGTCTGTACCAAGAGACCCAGTACTTC
TRBV6-1	NA	NA	TRBJ1-1	CASSSREVSEAFF	TGTGCCAGCAGTTCCCGGGAGGTGAGTGAAGCTTTCTTT
TRBV7-9	TRBD2	NA	TRBJ2-2	CASSRAGLAANTGELFF	TGTGCCAGCAGCCGAGCGGGACTAGCGGCGAACACCGGGGAGCTGTTTTTT
TRBV30	NA	NA	TRBJ1-1	CAWSGGANTEAFF	TGTGCCTGGAGTGGCGGGGCAAACACTGAAGCTTTCTTT
TRBV14	TRBD2	NA	TRBJ2-7	CASMIAGGSPYEQYF	TGTGCCAGCATGATAGCGGGAGGCTCCCCCTACGAGCAGTACTTC
TRBV7-3	NA	NA	TRBJ2-1	CASSLWASSYNEQFF	TGTGCCAGCAGCTTATGGGCAAGCTCCTACAATGAGCAGTTCTTC
TRBV11-2	NA	NA	TRBJ1-2	CASHRAGDGYTF	TGTGCCAGCCACAGGGCTGGGGATGGCTACACCTTC
TRBV7-6	TRBD1	NA	TRBJ2-5	CASSKNDRGQVETQYF	TGTGCCAGCAGCAAAAACGACAGGGGGCAGGTGGAGACCCAGTACTTC
TRBV28	TRBD2	once	TRBJ2-1	CAGQKAGAYNEQFF	TGTGCCGGCCAAAAAGCGGGAGCCTACAATGAGCAGTTCTTC
TRBV11-2	TRBD1	NA	TRBJ1-1	CASSGQGANTEAFF	TGTGCCAGCAGCGGACAGGGGGCGAACACTGAAGCTTTCTTT
TRBV6-5	NA	NA	TRBJ1-5	CASSQHSNQPQHF	TGTGCCAGCAGCCAACATAGCAATCAGCCCCAGCATTTT
TRBV27	TRBD1	few	TRBJ2-7	CASSLRDRVGEQYF	TGTGCCAGCAGCCTCCGGGACAGGGTTGGTGAGCAGTACTTC
TRBV6-1	TRBD2	NA	TRBJ2-5	CASRSGVETQYF	TGTGCCAGCAGGAGCGGGGTGGAGACCCAGTACTTC
TRBV27	TRBD2	NA	TRBJ2-3	CASSYTGTSGRTDTQYF	TGTGCCAGCAGTTACACCGGGACTAGCGGGAGAACAGATACGCAGTATTTT
TRBV2	NA	once	TRBJ1-6	CASSEFLVGTTANSPLHF	TGTGCCAGCAGTGAATTTTTGGTTGGGACAACAGCGAATTCACCCCTCCACTTT
TRBV6-1	NA	once	TRBJ1-1	CASSEGSRGNTEAFF	TGTGCCAGCAGTGAAGGTAGCCGGGGGAACACTGAAGCTTTCTTT
TRBV5-1	TRBD1	NA	TRBJ1-2	CASSDLSGGAGYGYTF	TGCGCCAGCAGCGACTTATCAGGGGGCGCCGGCTATGGCTACACCTTC
TRBV4-3	TRBD1	NA	TRBJ1-3	CASSQGFRDRKSSGNTIYF	TGCGCCAGCAGCCAAGGGTTCCGGGACAGAAAAAGCTCTGGAAACACCATATATTTT
TRBV7-2	NA	NA	TRBJ2-5	CASSLGGVVVKETQYF	TGTGCCAGCAGCTTAGGCGGGGTAGTGGTGAAAGAGACCCAGTACTTC
TRBV4-2	TRBD2	NA	TRBJ2-1	CASRDRGSWFF	TGTGCCAGCAGGGACCGCGGGAGTTGGTTCTTC